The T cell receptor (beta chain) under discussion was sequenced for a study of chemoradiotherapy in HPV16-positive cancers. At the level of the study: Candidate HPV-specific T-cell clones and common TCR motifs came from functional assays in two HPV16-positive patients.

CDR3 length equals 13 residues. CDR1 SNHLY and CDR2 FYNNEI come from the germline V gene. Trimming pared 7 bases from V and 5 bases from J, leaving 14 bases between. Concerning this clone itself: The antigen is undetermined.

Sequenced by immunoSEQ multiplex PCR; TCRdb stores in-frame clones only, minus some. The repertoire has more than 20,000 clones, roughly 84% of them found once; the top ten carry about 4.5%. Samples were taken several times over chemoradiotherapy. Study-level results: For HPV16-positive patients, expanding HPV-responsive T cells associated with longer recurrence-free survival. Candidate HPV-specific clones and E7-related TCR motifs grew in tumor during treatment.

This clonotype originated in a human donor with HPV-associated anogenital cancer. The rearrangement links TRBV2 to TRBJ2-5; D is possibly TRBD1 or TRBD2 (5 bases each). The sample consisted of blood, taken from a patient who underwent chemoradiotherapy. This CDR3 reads CASILGEWETQYF. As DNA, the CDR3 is TGTGCCAGCATCCTAGGGGAGTGGGAGACCCAGTACTTC. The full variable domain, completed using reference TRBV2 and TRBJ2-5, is EPEVTQTPSHQVTQMGQEVILRCVPISNHLYFYWYRQILGQKVEFLVSFYNNEISEKSEIFDDQFSVERPDGSNFTLKIRSTKLEDSAMYFCASILGEWETQYFGPGTRLLVL.